The rows below give T cell receptor beta chains drawn from one sample of a study of regulatory T cells in long-lasting Graves disease. TCRdb redid the calling of the multiplex PCR reads with MiXCR, one entry per CDR3 protein. The sample has roughly 500,000 distinct CDR3 sequences, roughly 14% seen once. The same specimen was also included in a second study, on T cells in Graves' hyperthyroidism and ophthalmopathy.

Sequences were derived from peripheral blood mononuclear cells (PBMCs), sampled at new diagnosis, from a patient treated with antithyroid drugs. These receptors all come from a man aged 25 to 45 with Graves disease. Each CDR3 is given with its conserved first and last residue. Fields, in order: D gene, V gene, J gene, clone size, CDR3 protein. A D gene is named only where the DNA matches it firmly. The listing skips clone size in some rows; elsewhere it reads once, few, many or a size class.

d_gene: .
v_gene: TRBV14
j_gene: TRBJ2-7
abundance: .
CDR3aa: CASSHRQGVTYEQYF

d_gene: .
v_gene: TRBV19
j_gene: TRBJ1-1
abundance: many
CDR3aa: CASSTTLNTEAFF

d_gene: .
v_gene: TRBV3-1
j_gene: TRBJ2-1
abundance: few
CDR3aa: CASSHLGNEQFF

d_gene: .
v_gene: TRBV29-1
j_gene: TRBJ2-3
abundance: few
CDR3aa: CSVWTLGDTQYF

d_gene: .
v_gene: TRBV20-1
j_gene: TRBJ2-3
abundance: many
CDR3aa: CSARTPGQRTDTQYF

d_gene: .
v_gene: TRBV7-9
j_gene: TRBJ2-5
abundance: .
CDR3aa: CASSLGLATGETQYF

d_gene: .
v_gene: TRBV18
j_gene: TRBJ2-7
abundance: .
CDR3aa: CASSPGTLVGNEQYF

d_gene: TRBD1
v_gene: TRBV20-1
j_gene: TRBJ1-5
abundance: .
CDR3aa: CSASRPDRGYNQPQHF

d_gene: .
v_gene: TRBV9
j_gene: TRBJ1-2
abundance: many
CDR3aa: CASSVEDNYGYTF

d_gene: .
v_gene: TRBV12-3/TRBV12-4
j_gene: TRBJ1-5
abundance: .
CDR3aa: CASSFGGPNQPQHF

d_gene: TRBD1
v_gene: TRBV2
j_gene: TRBJ1-4
abundance: few
CDR3aa: CASSVRGQGSTNEKLFF

d_gene: .
v_gene: TRBV29-1
j_gene: TRBJ1-1
abundance: few
CDR3aa: CSVVGADPEAFF

d_gene: .
v_gene: TRBV25-1
j_gene: TRBJ2-1
abundance: many
CDR3aa: CASSDSDWNEQFF

d_gene: TRBD1
v_gene: TRBV6-1
j_gene: TRBJ2-2
abundance: .
CDR3aa: CASSRRDRGTGELFF

d_gene: TRBD2
v_gene: TRBV12-3/TRBV12-4
j_gene: TRBJ2-6
abundance: many
CDR3aa: CASSPLAGAPGGANVLTF

d_gene: .
v_gene: TRBV19
j_gene: TRBJ2-1
abundance: .
CDR3aa: CASSMGLGTYNEQFF

d_gene: .
v_gene: TRBV15
j_gene: TRBJ2-1
abundance: .
CDR3aa: CATSRGSGSYNEQFF

d_gene: TRBD1
v_gene: TRBV18
j_gene: TRBJ2-7
abundance: few
CDR3aa: CASSPPLQGVYEQYF

d_gene: .
v_gene: TRBV6-1
j_gene: TRBJ1-5
abundance: many
CDR3aa: CASSEANRVNQPQHF

d_gene: TRBD2
v_gene: TRBV7-9
j_gene: TRBJ2-2
abundance: many
CDR3aa: CASSRPGLAGTGELFF

d_gene: TRBD2
v_gene: TRBV19
j_gene: TRBJ2-3
abundance: many
CDR3aa: CASSGGTSGSTDTQYF

d_gene: TRBD2
v_gene: TRBV5-1
j_gene: TRBJ2-2
abundance: few
CDR3aa: CASSLLTGTSGTALILNTGELFF

d_gene: .
v_gene: TRBV20-1
j_gene: TRBJ2-5
abundance: many
CDR3aa: CSANTLWEETQYF

d_gene: .
v_gene: TRBV20-1
j_gene: TRBJ2-4
abundance: .
CDR3aa: CSARERGGSKNIQYF

d_gene: TRBD2
v_gene: TRBV20-1
j_gene: TRBJ2-1
abundance: many
CDR3aa: CSAGASGYNEQFF

d_gene: .
v_gene: TRBV29-1
j_gene: TRBJ1-1
abundance: .
CDR3aa: CSVESRGSNTEAFF

d_gene: TRBD2
v_gene: TRBV12-3/TRBV12-4
j_gene: TRBJ2-1
abundance: few
CDR3aa: CASSSPLAGAGYNEQFF

d_gene: TRBD1
v_gene: TRBV6-2/TRBV6-3
j_gene: TRBJ2-1
abundance: many
CDR3aa: CASRKLQGTRYNEQFF

d_gene: TRBD2
v_gene: TRBV29-1
j_gene: TRBJ2-2
abundance: many
CDR3aa: CSVRPSFSGRSNTGELFF

d_gene: .
v_gene: TRBV20-1
j_gene: TRBJ1-5
abundance: .
CDR3aa: CSANRDRLSNSNQPQHF

d_gene: TRBD2
v_gene: TRBV14
j_gene: TRBJ2-1
abundance: many
CDR3aa: CASTTSGGSEQFF

d_gene: .
v_gene: TRBV12-5
j_gene: TRBJ2-3
abundance: few
CDR3aa: CASGLVPGWPPEDTQYF

d_gene: .
v_gene: TRBV20-1
j_gene: TRBJ2-7
abundance: .
CDR3aa: CSARGSRVKDYEQYF

d_gene: .
v_gene: TRBV2
j_gene: TRBJ2-3
abundance: many
CDR3aa: CAGLSGSTDTQYF

d_gene: .
v_gene: TRBV27
j_gene: TRBJ2-7
abundance: .
CDR3aa: CASSLSTGEDEQYF

d_gene: .
v_gene: TRBV6-1
j_gene: TRBJ1-5
abundance: few
CDR3aa: CANSKDGSNQPQHF

d_gene: .
v_gene: TRBV15
j_gene: TRBJ1-1
abundance: few
CDR3aa: CATSRDSGENTEAFF

d_gene: .
v_gene: TRBV6-1
j_gene: TRBJ1-6
abundance: few
CDR3aa: CASSPGVDSPLHF

d_gene: .
v_gene: TRBV3-1
j_gene: TRBJ2-7
abundance: few
CDR3aa: CASSQTRDPIYEQYF

d_gene: .
v_gene: TRBV14
j_gene: TRBJ1-4
abundance: many
CDR3aa: CASSLNTSPNEKLFF

d_gene: .
v_gene: TRBV29-1
j_gene: TRBJ2-1
abundance: few
CDR3aa: CSAKSGRDAFF

d_gene: .
v_gene: TRBV20-1
j_gene: TRBJ2-1
abundance: many
CDR3aa: CSAPLRGHEQFF

d_gene: .
v_gene: TRBV20-1
j_gene: TRBJ2-2
abundance: many
CDR3aa: CSATPGREHGELFF

d_gene: TRBD1
v_gene: TRBV18
j_gene: TRBJ1-1
abundance: many
CDR3aa: CASSPQGQGTEAFF

d_gene: TRBD2
v_gene: TRBV7-3
j_gene: TRBJ2-1
abundance: .
CDR3aa: CASSLTIGGLAGEGEQFF

d_gene: .
v_gene: TRBV20-1
j_gene: TRBJ1-2
abundance: .
CDR3aa: CGGTWDSYGYTF